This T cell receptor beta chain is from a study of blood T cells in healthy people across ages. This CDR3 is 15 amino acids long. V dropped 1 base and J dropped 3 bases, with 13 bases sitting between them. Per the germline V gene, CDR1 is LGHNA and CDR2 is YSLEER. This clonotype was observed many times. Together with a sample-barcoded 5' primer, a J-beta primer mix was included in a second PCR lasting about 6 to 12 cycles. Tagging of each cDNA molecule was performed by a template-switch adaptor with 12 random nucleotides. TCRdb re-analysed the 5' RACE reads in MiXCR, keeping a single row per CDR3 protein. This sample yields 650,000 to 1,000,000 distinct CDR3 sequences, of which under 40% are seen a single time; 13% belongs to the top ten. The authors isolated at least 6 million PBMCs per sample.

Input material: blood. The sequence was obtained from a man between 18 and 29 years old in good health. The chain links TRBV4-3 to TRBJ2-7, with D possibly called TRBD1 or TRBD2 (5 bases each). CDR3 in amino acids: CASSQAGRSIYEQYF. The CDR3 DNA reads TGCGCCAGCAGCCAAGCGGGGCGATCTATCTACGAGCAGTACTTC.